This T cell receptor (beta chain) is drawn from a study of cytomegalovirus exposure and HLA in healthy donors. General study findings and limits: Among the sequence variants, a highly shared cluster was likely an artifact of sequencing. It was only CMV serostatus that was available as immune exposure information.

Remarks on this clone: The antigen remains undetermined.

The ends were cut back, 5 bases at V and 3 bases at J, with 13 bases in the middle. CDR1 is MDHEN and CDR2 is SYDVKM in the germline V gene. CDR3 length: 14 residues. It was with 60 Vbeta and 13 Jbeta primers that the PCR ran. Sequencing was performed with immunoSEQ multiplex PCR; in TCRdb, only in-frame clones are kept and a portion is missing. The profile covers about 78,000 clones, with about 60% appearing a single time and approximately 5.7% taken by the ten largest. Sequenced material: PBMCs. The rearrangement joins TRBV28 to TRBJ1-2; tentative D call: TRBD1 (6 bases). The receptor was isolated from a man aged 30-40 years in good health and CMV-seropositive. CDR3 amino acids: CASSIQGPDYGYTF. The CDR3 DNA follows: TGTGCCAGCAGTATTCAGGGGCCTGACTATGGCTACACCTTC.